This is a list of T cell receptor beta chains from one sample in a study of T cell responses to AZD1222 COVID-19 vaccine. The method was immunoSEQ multiplex PCR; TCRdb's version includes in-frame clones alone and lacks a portion of them. The table lists about 120,000 clones, 80% to 95% of them singletons, with 4% to 4.5% in the top ten. Sequenced here: peripheral blood, sampled 28 days after the second dose of the MenACWY control vaccine. These receptors all come from an adult who received the MenACWY meningococcal vaccine as a control. CDR3s leave out the opening cysteine and the closing phenylalanine or tryptophan. Fields, in order: D gene, J gene, V gene, CDR3 protein. D genes are given only for firm matches.

d_gene: -
j_gene: TRBJ2-1
v_gene: TRBV5-1
CDR3aa: ASSLAPRSYNEQF

d_gene: -
j_gene: TRBJ2-1
v_gene: TRBV18
CDR3aa: ASSLGFRESNEQF

d_gene: -
j_gene: TRBJ1-5
v_gene: TRBV6-4
CDR3aa: ASSARVNQPQH

d_gene: -
j_gene: TRBJ1-4
v_gene: TRBV28
CDR3aa: ASSFRGPPNEKLF

d_gene: TRBD1
j_gene: TRBJ1-6
v_gene: TRBV5-1
CDR3aa: ASSSRLRPGQQNSPLH

d_gene: TRBD2
j_gene: TRBJ2-5
v_gene: TRBV4-1
CDR3aa: ASSQDQASGSQETQY

d_gene: -
j_gene: TRBJ1-5
v_gene: TRBV9
CDR3aa: ASSVDGYGNQPQH

d_gene: TRBD1
j_gene: TRBJ1-2
v_gene: TRBV25-1
CDR3aa: ASSDSPTGYGYT

d_gene: -
j_gene: TRBJ1-6
v_gene: TRBV6-1
CDR3aa: ASSEVQWNSPLH

d_gene: -
j_gene: TRBJ1-1
v_gene: TRBV24-1
CDR3aa: ATSDLRQGPREGTEAF

d_gene: TRBD1
j_gene: TRBJ2-2
v_gene: TRBV29-1
CDR3aa: SVDGTGATGELF

d_gene: -
j_gene: TRBJ1-2
v_gene: TRBV11-3
CDR3aa: ASRNAGVRGYT

d_gene: TRBD2
j_gene: TRBJ2-3
v_gene: TRBV19
CDR3aa: ASSMGTSGDTQY

d_gene: -
j_gene: TRBJ2-1
v_gene: TRBV11-2
CDR3aa: ALAPRASNEQF

d_gene: TRBD2
j_gene: TRBJ2-7
v_gene: TRBV7-2
CDR3aa: ASSPPGRETDEQY

d_gene: TRBD1
j_gene: TRBJ1-3
v_gene: TRBV6-5
CDR3aa: ASRQGAGNTIY

d_gene: TRBD2
j_gene: TRBJ2-1
v_gene: TRBV2
CDR3aa: ASSDPSGPYNEQF

d_gene: -
j_gene: TRBJ1-2
v_gene: TRBV6-5
CDR3aa: ASSYSQGANYGYT

d_gene: -
j_gene: TRBJ1-3
v_gene: TRBV7-2
CDR3aa: ASSLLQPDSGNTIY

d_gene: -
j_gene: TRBJ2-5
v_gene: TRBV28
CDR3aa: ASTQGSETQY

d_gene: TRBD2
j_gene: TRBJ2-2
v_gene: TRBV5-1
CDR3aa: ASSLDLGLNTAELF

d_gene: -
j_gene: TRBJ2-1
v_gene: TRBV5-5
CDR3aa: ASSTSGVSYNEQF

d_gene: -
j_gene: TRBJ2-3
v_gene: TRBV9
CDR3aa: ASSVVLGTTDTQY

d_gene: TRBD1
j_gene: TRBJ1-4
v_gene: TRBV9
CDR3aa: ASSVGDRGYEKLF

d_gene: TRBD2
j_gene: TRBJ2-3
v_gene: TRBV3-1/TRBV3-2
CDR3aa: ASSPTSVTDTQY

d_gene: TRBD2
j_gene: TRBJ2-7
v_gene: TRBV6-6
CDR3aa: ASSYSTGLAYEQY

d_gene: -
j_gene: TRBJ2-5
v_gene: TRBV5-1
CDR3aa: ASNAAQETQY

d_gene: TRBD1
j_gene: TRBJ1-5
v_gene: TRBV7-6
CDR3aa: ASSLGQNQPQH

d_gene: -
j_gene: TRBJ1-5
v_gene: TRBV7-9
CDR3aa: ASSPAGGQPQH

d_gene: -
j_gene: TRBJ2-2
v_gene: TRBV5-6
CDR3aa: ASSLERAAGELF